This TCR beta chain was retrieved from a study of CD8 T cells in ankylosing spondylitis. Study results and caveats: Typical of ankylosing spondylitis blood, it appeared, was a TCR beta motif of eight highly homologous variants. In reactive arthritis synovial fluid and blood, some motif variants had been reported before.

The CDR3 totals 15 residues. CDR1 and CDR2 (germline): SGDLS, YYNGEE. V was trimmed by 3 bases and J by 0 bases, leaving 12 bases between them. TCR beta libraries were made by quantitative 5'-RACE with molecular barcodes. TCRdb called the 5' RACE reads again in MiXCR, with one record for every CDR3 protein. Here the sample spans about 240,000 distinct CDR3 sequences, approximately 9% being singletons. With regard to this clonotype: Its antigen is not known.

J is TRBJ1-1 and V is TRBV9; a weak D match, TRBD1 (5 bases). The sequenced material came from blood, either unsorted or a sorted T cell fraction (not recorded which). This clonotype was obtained from a male donor with ankylosing spondylitis or in good health (not recorded which). The CDR3 sequence: CASSDLTAMNTEAFF. CDR3 DNA sequence: TGTGCCAGCAGCGATTTGACAGCCATGAACACTGAAGCTTTCTTT.